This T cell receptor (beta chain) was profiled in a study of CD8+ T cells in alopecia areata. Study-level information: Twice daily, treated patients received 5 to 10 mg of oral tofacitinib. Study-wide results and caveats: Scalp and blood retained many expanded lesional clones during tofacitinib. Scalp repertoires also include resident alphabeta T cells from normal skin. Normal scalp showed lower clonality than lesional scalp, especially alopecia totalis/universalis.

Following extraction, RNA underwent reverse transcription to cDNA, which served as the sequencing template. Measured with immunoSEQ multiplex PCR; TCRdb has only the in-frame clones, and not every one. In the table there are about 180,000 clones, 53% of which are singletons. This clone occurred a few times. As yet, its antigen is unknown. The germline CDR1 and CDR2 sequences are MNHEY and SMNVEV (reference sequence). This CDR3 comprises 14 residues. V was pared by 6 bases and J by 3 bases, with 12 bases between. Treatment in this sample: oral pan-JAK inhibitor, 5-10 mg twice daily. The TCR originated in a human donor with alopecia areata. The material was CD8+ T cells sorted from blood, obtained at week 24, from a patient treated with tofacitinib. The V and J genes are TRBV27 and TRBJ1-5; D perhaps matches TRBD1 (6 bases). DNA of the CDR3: TGTGCCAGCAGACAACAGGGAAACAATCAGCCCCAGCATTTT. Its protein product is CASRQQGNNQPQHF.